These 29 T cell receptor beta chains originate from one sample sequenced in a study of cytomegalovirus exposure and HLA in healthy donors. Libraries were prepared by immunoSEQ multiplex PCR; TCRdb keeps only in-frame clonotypes and omits some of them. The table shows 150,000 or so clones, with 70% to 90% occurring only once. Sequencing was performed on PBMCs. All receptors come from a man between 18 and 29 years old in good health and CMV-seropositive.

This chain joins TRBV5-4 and TRBJ2-7; D may be TRBD1 (6 bases). Germline CDR1 is SGHNT and CDR2 is YYREEE (reference sequence). V lost 0 bases to trimming and J lost 4 bases, with 11 bases between them. CDR3 length: 14 residues. CDR3 DNA sequence: TGTGCCAGCAGCTTGGGGGGGCAGGTTTACGAGCAGTACTTC. It codes for CASSLGGQVYEQYF. Filled out from reference TRBV5-4 and TRBJ2-7, the complete variable domain reads ETGVTQSPTHLIKTRGQQVTLRCSSQSGHNTVSWYQQALGQGPQFIFQYYREEENGRGNFPPRFSGLQFPNYSSELNVNALELDDSALYLCASSLGGQVYEQYFGPGTRLTVT.

This chain links TRBV14 with TRBJ2-7, with 11 bases matching TRBD2. The CDR3 has 16 residues. Germline V gives CDR1 SGHDN, CDR2 FVKESK. The V segment lost 2 bases and the J segment 3 bases; nucleotides outside the gene matches: 6. CDR3 in DNA: TGTGCCAGCAGCCAACGAAGTCTAGCGGGAGGCTACGAGCAGTACTTC. Translating it yields CASSQRSLAGGYEQYF.

The chain recombines TRBV2 with TRBJ1-1; 8 bases agree with TRBD1. V lost 8 bases to trimming and J lost 3 bases; unmatched junction nucleotides: 2. The CDR3 loop spans 12 amino acids. Germline V CDR1 and CDR2: SNHLY, FYNNEI. CDR3 region: CASQGADTEAFF. The CDR3 DNA reads as TGTGCCAGCCAGGGGGCTGACACTGAAGCTTTCTTT.

The rearrangement joins TRBV9 to TRBJ2-2; 8 bases agree with TRBD1. The CDR3 contains 15 residues. The germline V gene encodes CDR1 SGDLS and CDR2 YYNGEE. V was pared by 3 bases and J by 2 bases, with 3 bases of the junction left unmatched. Here the CDR3 DNA reads TGTGCCAGCAGCGCGACAGGGGTTAACACCGGGGAGCTGTTTTTT. This gives the protein CASSATGVNTGELFF.

The chain combines TRBV5-6 with TRBJ1-2; TRBD1 matches 10 bases. V dropped 4 bases and J dropped 4; count of bases not matched to a gene: 7. Germline CDR1 is SGHDT and CDR2 is YYEEEE. The CDR3 extends over 15 amino acids. The CDR3 loop is CASSPWTGGIYGYTF. The CDR3 DNA reads TGTGCCAGCAGCCCTTGGACAGGGGGGATCTATGGCTACACCTTC.

The gene calls are TRBV9 and TRBJ1-2, with unresolved D. CDR1 is SGDLS and CDR2 is YYNGEE in the germline V gene. V was clipped by 0 bases and J by 4 bases, with 16 bases between them. The CDR3 consists of 16 residues. This chain's CDR3 is CASSVDRTGSSYGYTF. CDR3 nucleotide sequence: TGTGCCAGCAGCGTAGATCGGACGGGGTCCTCCTATGGCTACACCTTC.

This sequence joins TRBV9 and TRBJ1-4; D gene ambiguous. CDR3 length equals 14 residues. CDR1 is SGDLS, CDR2 YYNGEE, per germline. V shed 2 bases and J shed 1 base, with 6 bases lying between them. CDR3 DNA: TGTGCCAGCAGCGTGGGCCGAACTAATGAAAAACTGTTTTTT. Translation gives CASSVGRTNEKLFF.

The rearrangement uses TRBV4-3 and TRBJ2-3, with D perhaps matching TRBD2 (5 bases). CDR3 length: 13 amino acids. V gave up 4 bases and J gave up 4 bases, with 9 bases separating them. Germline V lookup: CDR1 LGHNA, CDR2 YSLEER. DNA for the CDR3: TGCGCCAGCAGCCGGCTAGCTTCAGATACGCAGTATTTT. Translated: CASSRLASDTQYF.

V usage is TRBV15 and J usage is TRBJ2-1, with TRBD2 matching 11 bases. Germline V gene lookup returns CDR1 LNHNV and CDR2 YYDKDF (reference sequence). The CDR3 has 15 amino acids. J gave up 8 bases and V 4 bases, and 7 bases lay outside the gene matches. The CDR3 DNA reads TGTGCCACCAGCACCACTAGCGGGAGTACCGATGAGCAGTTCTTC. Amino acids: CATSTTSGSTDEQFF.

V and J are TRBV19 and TRBJ1-2; TRBD1 matches 7 bases. Germline lookup yields CDR1 LNHDA and CDR2 SQIVND (reference sequence). Trimming removed 5 bases from V and 2 bases from J; junction bases left unmatched: 8. The CDR3 has 15 residues. CDR3 sequence (DNA): TGTGCCAGTAGTTCCCCCGGGACAGAGAACTATGGCTACACCTTC. It codes for CASSSPGTENYGYTF.

This clone occurred a few times. The rearrangement links TRBV18 to TRBJ2-3, with D possibly TRBD2 on 5 matching bases. Germline CDR1 reads KGHSH; CDR2 reads LQKENI. V lost 4 bases and J 0 bases, leaving 5 bases between the germline ends. This CDR3 is built from 13 residues. This chain's CDR3 is CASSRGSTDTQYF. DNA for the CDR3: TGTGCCAGCTCACGAGGGAGCACAGATACGCAGTATTTT.

This chain links TRBV25-1 with TRBJ2-4, with D possibly matching TRBD2 (6 bases). Trimming cost V 5 bases and J 4 bases, with 15 bases left between them. The CDR3 runs to 15 residues. CDR1 and CDR2 (germline): MGHDK, SYGVNS. CDR3 in DNA: TGTGCCAGCAGTCCTCTATCTGGGGGGAAAAACATTCAGTACTTC. Translation gives CASSPLSGGKNIQYF.

This chain joins TRBV25-1 and TRBJ2-1, with TRBD1 identical over 8 bases. The V segment lost 3 bases and the J segment 5 bases; nucleotides outside the gene matches: 9. The CDR3 has 16 amino acids. The V gene's germline CDR1 is MGHDK and CDR2 SYGVNS. In nucleotides, the CDR3 is TGTGCCAGCAGTGACCCCCCGGGACAGGTAAACAATGAGCAGTTCTTC. Its protein is CASSDPPGQVNNEQFF.

The CDR3 sequence is CASSEGPVQETQYF. The CDR3 nucleotides read TGTGCCAGCAGTGAAGGGCCAGTCCAAGAGACCCAGTACTTC. The chain carries TRBV2 and TRBJ2-5; no definite D call. CDR3 length: 14 amino acids. Trimming took off 1 base at V and 1 base at J, with 7 bases between the two ends. The V gene's germline CDR1 is SNHLY and CDR2 FYNNEI.

In its sample, this clone was seen once. J is TRBJ2-7 and V is TRBV4-1; D perhaps matches TRBD1 (6 bases). V dropped 3 bases and J dropped 2 bases, with 14 bases sitting between them. The CDR3 runs to 15 residues. CDR1 is MGHRA, CDR2 YSYEKL, per germline. The CDR3, as DNA: TGCGCCAGCAGCCAGACCATGGCAGGGGCCTACGAGCAGTACTTC. This codes for CASSQTMAGAYEQYF.

As concerns this clone: Its ends do not fully match the called genes, so a read error is possible. The chain links TRBV2 to TRBJ1-1; possibly TRBD1 for D (6 bases). This CDR3 has 12 residues. Germline-derived CDR1 and CDR2 are SNHLY and FYNNEI. Written as DNA, the CDR3 is TGTGCCAGCAGCGCCCCCCTCGATTACAGGGTCTTT. It specifies CASSAPLDYRVF.

The chain uses TRBV5-1 and TRBJ2-7; TRBD2 aligns across 7 bases. J was trimmed by 0 bases and V by 1 base; bases with no gene match: 1. The CDR3 is 14 residues long. Germline-derived CDR1 and CDR2 are SGHRS and YFSETQ. The CDR3 here is CASSLRGDSYEQYF. CDR3 bases: TGCGCCAGCAGCTTGCGGGGGGACTCCTACGAGCAGTACTTC.

The chain carries TRBV4-3 and TRBJ1-3; D remains unclear. The length of the CDR3 is 15 residues. Trimming removed 0 bases at V and 1 base at J, with 7 bases between. Per the germline V gene, CDR1 is LGHNA and CDR2 is YSLEER. CDR3 DNA sequence: TGCGCCAGCAGCCAAGAACCCGGGTCTGGAAACACCATATATTTT. Protein: CASSQEPGSGNTIYF.

The chain employs TRBV5-1 and TRBJ2-7, with D possibly TRBD1 on 7 matching bases. The CDR3 is 14 amino acids. Germline V lookup: CDR1 SGHRS, CDR2 YFSETQ. Trimming took 6 bases from V and 3 from J, leaving 16 bases between them. The CDR3 loop is CASTPTGRNYEQYF. CDR3 nucleotide sequence: TGCGCCAGCACACCGACAGGGAGGAACTACGAGCAGTACTTC.

This clone has only one observation. This chain joins TRBV10-3 and TRBJ1-2; no clear D. The V end lost 1 base, the J end lost 3 bases, and 12 bases lay between the germline ends. CDR1 ENHRY and CDR2 SYGVKD come from the germline V gene. This CDR3 has 15 amino acids. CDR3 sequence reads: CAISEYRTRDYGYTF. CDR3 sequence (DNA): TGTGCCATCAGTGAGTACCGAACGCGGGACTATGGCTACACCTTC.

The CDR3 loop is CASSVAGYNEQFF. CDR3 nucleotides: TGTGCCAGCAGCGTAGCGGGATACAATGAGCAGTTCTTC. This chain joins TRBV9 and TRBJ2-1; tentative D call: TRBD2 (5 bases). The CDR3 covers 13 residues. Trimming removed 0 bases at V and 4 bases at J, with 5 bases between. Germline V gene sequence: CDR1 SGDLS, CDR2 YYNGEE.

V is TRBV5-1 and J is TRBJ1-2; 11 bases map to TRBD1. The junction had 9 bases not matched to a gene; V was cut back by 4 bases and J by 4 bases. The CDR3 sequence is 16 residues long. Germline V gene data show CDR1 as SGHRS and CDR2 as YFSETQ. DNA for the CDR3: TGCGCCAGCAGCGCCGGGACAGGGGGTTTTCTCTATGGCTACACCTTC. Translating gives CASSAGTGGFLYGYTF.

V is TRBV27 and J is TRBJ2-1; the match to TRBD1 covers 7 bases. With 8 bases clipped from V and 9 bases from J, the junction kept 16 bases outside the gene matches. This CDR3 region has 15 residues. The germline V gene encodes CDR1 MNHEY and CDR2 SMNVEV (reference sequence). CDR3 protein: CASGRQGPGVTEQFF. In nucleotides, the CDR3 is TGTGCCAGCGGTCGACAGGGTCCAGGCGTAACTGAGCAGTTCTTC.

This rearrangement joins TRBV7-2 to TRBJ1-1, with D possibly being TRBD1 (6 bases). Trimming took 5 bases from V and 1 from J, leaving 14 bases between them. This CDR3 spans 15 amino acids. Germline assignment: CDR1 SGHTA and CDR2 FQGNSA. The CDR3 DNA follows: TGTGCCAGCAGCGGGCGGGGGGCGCCGAACACTGAAGCTTTCTTT. Amino acids: CASSGRGAPNTEAFF. Complete variable domain (other parts from reference TRBV7-2 and TRBJ1-1): GAGVSQSPSNKVTEKGKDVELRCDPISGHTALYWYRQSLGQGLEFLIYFQGNSAPDKSGLPSDRFSAERTGGSVSTLTIQRTQQEDSAVYLCASSGRGAPNTEAFFGQGTRLTVV.

V and J are TRBV6-1 and TRBJ1-3; D gene unclear. This CDR3 has 13 residues. Trimming took off 7 bases at V and 0 bases at J, with 7 bases between the two ends. From germline, CDR1 is MNHNS and CDR2 SASEGT. The CDR3 DNA sequence: TGTGCCAGCACCTTTATCTCTGGAAACACCATATATTTT. It encodes CASTFISGNTIYF.

The chain recombines TRBV7-2 with TRBJ2-5, with a weak D call TRBD1 (5 bases). The CDR3 is 14 amino acids. Germline V CDR1 and CDR2: SGHTA, FQGNSA. Trimming stripped 2 bases from V and 3 bases from J, with 10 bases between. Written as DNA, the CDR3 is TGTGCCAGCAGCTTATCCAGGGAAAAAGAGACCCAGTACTTC. Its protein is CASSLSREKETQYF.

On this clone itself: A read error is possible here, since a much larger clone lies one base away. Other DNA sequences in the same sample also yield this CDR3. V is TRBV15 and J is TRBJ1-2; a weak D match, TRBD1 (6 bases). The CDR3 contains 14 residues. Germline CDR1 LNHNV, CDR2 YYDKDF (reference sequence). This CDR3 is CATSTGHRNYGYTF. In DNA, the CDR3 is TGTGCCACTAGCACGGGACACCGAAACTATGGCTACACCTTC.

The chain carries TRBV4-1 and TRBJ2-7; D possibly corresponds to TRBD2 (6 bases). The CDR3 covers 13 residues. V shed 8 bases and J shed 2 bases, with 13 bases lying between them. Per the germline V gene, CDR1 is MGHRA and CDR2 is YSYEKL. The CDR3 DNA follows: TGCGCCAGCGGCCCCGGGGGAGCCTACGAGCAGTACTTC. Translated, it gives CASGPGGAYEQYF.

This sequence joins TRBV6-1 and TRBJ1-2; 7 bases fit TRBD1. Per the germline V gene, CDR1 is MNHNS and CDR2 is SASEGT. The J segment lost 7 bases and the V segment lost 4 bases, leaving 3 bases of the junction unmatched. This CDR3 comprises 12 residues. CDR3 sequence: CASSGQGAGYTF. The CDR3 DNA is TGTGCCAGCAGTGGACAGGGTGCTGGCTACACCTTC.